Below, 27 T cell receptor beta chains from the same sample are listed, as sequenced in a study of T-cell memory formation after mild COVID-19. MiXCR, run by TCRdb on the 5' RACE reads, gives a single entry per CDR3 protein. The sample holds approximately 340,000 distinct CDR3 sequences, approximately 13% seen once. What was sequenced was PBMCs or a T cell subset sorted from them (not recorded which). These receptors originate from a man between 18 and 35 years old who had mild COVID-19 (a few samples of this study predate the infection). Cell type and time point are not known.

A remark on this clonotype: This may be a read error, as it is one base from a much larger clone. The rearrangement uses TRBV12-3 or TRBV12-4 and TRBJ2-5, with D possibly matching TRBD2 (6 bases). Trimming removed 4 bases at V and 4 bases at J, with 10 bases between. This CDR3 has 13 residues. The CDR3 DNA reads TGTGCCAGCAGTTGTCCGGGGGTAGAGACCCAGTACTTC. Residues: CASSCPGVETQYF.

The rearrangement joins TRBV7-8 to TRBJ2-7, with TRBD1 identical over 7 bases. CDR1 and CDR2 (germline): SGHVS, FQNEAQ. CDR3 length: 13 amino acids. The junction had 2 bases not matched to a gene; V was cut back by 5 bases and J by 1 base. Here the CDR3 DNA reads TGTGCCAGCAGCCAGGGGGAGTCCTACGAGCAGTACGTC. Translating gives CASSQGESYEQYV.

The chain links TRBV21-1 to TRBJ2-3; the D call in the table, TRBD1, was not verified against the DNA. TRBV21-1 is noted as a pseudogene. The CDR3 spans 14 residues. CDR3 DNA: TGTGCCAGCTCCGGGACGGACAACACAGATACGCAGTATTTT. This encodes CASSGTDNTDTQYF.

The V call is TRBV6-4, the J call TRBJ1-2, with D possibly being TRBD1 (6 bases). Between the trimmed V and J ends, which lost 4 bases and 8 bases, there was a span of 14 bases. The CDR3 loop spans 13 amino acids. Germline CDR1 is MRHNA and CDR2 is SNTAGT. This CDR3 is CASSASGAGGYTF. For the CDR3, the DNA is TGTGCCAGCAGTGCCTCAGGGGCGGGAGGCTACACCTTC.

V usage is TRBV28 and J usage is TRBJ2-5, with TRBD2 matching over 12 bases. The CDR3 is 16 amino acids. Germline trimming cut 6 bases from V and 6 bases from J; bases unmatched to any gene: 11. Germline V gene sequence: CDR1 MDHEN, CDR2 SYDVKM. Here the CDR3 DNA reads TGTGCCAGCAGCCTGGGGCTAGCGGGGGGGCGGAAGACCCAGTACTTC. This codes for CASSLGLAGGRKTQYF.

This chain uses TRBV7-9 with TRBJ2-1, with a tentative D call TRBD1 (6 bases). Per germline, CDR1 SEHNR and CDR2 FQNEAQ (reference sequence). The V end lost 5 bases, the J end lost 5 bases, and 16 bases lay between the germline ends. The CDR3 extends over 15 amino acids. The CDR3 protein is CASSPRGSEDNEQFF. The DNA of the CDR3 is TGTGCCAGCAGCCCCAGGGGTAGCGAGGACAATGAGCAGTTCTTC.

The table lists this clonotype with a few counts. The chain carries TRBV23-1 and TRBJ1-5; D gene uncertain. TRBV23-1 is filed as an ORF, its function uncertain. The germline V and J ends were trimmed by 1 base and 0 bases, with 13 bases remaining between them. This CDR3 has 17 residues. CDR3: CASSQLRPRNSNQPQHF. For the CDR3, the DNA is TGCGCCAGCAGTCAATTGCGCCCTCGAAATAGCAATCAGCCCCAGCATTTT.

The CDR3 DNA sequence: TGTGCCAGCACCACCGGGCGCGAGCAGTACTTC. Translation: CASTTGREQYF. The chain combines TRBV6-6 with TRBJ2-7; D unresolved. Germline loops: CDR1 MNHNY, CDR2 SVGAGI (reference sequence). V lost 7 bases, J lost 6 bases, and 10 bases lay in between. This CDR3 has 11 residues.

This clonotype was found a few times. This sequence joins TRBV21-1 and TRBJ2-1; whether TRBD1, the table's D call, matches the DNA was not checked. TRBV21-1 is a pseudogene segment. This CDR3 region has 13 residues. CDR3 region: CASTLRGPNEQFF. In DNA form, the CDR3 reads TGTGCCAGCACCCTAAGGGGGCCCAATGAGCAGTTCTTC.

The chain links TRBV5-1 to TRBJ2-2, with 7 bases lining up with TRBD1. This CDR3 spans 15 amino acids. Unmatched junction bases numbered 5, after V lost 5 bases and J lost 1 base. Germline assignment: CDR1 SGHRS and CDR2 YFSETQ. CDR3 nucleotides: TGCGCCAGCAGACTACAGGGGAGGAACACCGGGGAGCTGTTTTTT. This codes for CASRLQGRNTGELFF.

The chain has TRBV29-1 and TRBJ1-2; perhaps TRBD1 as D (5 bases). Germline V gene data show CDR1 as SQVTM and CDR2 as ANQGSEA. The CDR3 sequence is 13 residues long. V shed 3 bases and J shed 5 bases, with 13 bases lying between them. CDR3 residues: CSVENRGDYGYTF. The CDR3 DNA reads TGCAGCGTTGAGAACCGGGGGGATTATGGCTACACCTTC.

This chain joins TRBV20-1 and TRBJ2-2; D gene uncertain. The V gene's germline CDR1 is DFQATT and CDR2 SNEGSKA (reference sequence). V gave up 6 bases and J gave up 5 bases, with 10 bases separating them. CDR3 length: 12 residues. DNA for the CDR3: TGCAGTGCGCAGACTGATACCGGGGAGCTGTTTTTT. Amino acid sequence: CSAQTDTGELFF.

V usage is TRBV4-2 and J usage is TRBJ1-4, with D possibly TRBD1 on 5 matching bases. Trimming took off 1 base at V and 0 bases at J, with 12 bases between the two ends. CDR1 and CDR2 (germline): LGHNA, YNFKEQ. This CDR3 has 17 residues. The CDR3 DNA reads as TGTGCCAGCAGCCAAGCCGGGATGGGGGCAACTAATGAAAAACTGTTTTTT. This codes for CASSQAGMGATNEKLFF.

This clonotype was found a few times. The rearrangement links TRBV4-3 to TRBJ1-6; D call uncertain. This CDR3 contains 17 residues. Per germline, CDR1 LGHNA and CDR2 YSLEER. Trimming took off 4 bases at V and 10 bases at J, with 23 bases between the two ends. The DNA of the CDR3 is TGCGCCAGCAGCCCTTTTACCCCCGGGTTGATAATCTCACCCCTCCACTTT. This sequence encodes CASSPFTPGLIISPLHF.

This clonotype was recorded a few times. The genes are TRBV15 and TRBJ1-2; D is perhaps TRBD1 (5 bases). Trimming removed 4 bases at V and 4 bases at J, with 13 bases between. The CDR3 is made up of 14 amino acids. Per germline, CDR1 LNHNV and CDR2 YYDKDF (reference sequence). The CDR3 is CATSNGGRIYGYTF. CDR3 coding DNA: TGTGCCACCAGCAATGGGGGACGGATCTATGGCTACACCTTC.

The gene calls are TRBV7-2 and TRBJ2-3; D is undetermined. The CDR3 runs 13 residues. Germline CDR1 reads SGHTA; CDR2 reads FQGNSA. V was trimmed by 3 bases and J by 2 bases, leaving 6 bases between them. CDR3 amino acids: CASSFRITDTQYF. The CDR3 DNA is TGTGCCAGCAGCTTCCGTATCACAGATACGCAGTATTTT.

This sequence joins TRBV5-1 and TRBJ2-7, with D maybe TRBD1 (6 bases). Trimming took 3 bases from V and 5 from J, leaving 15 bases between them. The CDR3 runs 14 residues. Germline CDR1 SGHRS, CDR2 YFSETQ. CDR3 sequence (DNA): TGCGCCAGCAGCTCTCGGGACATTTACCACGAGCAGTACTTC. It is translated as CASSSRDIYHEQYF.

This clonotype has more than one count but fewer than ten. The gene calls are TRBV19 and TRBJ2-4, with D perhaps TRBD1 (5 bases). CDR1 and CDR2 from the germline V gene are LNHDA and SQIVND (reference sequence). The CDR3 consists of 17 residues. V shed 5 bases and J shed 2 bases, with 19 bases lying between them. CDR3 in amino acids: CASSAQGRGWTKNIQYF. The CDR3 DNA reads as TGTGCCAGTAGTGCCCAGGGAAGAGGTTGGACCAAAAACATTCAGTACTTC.

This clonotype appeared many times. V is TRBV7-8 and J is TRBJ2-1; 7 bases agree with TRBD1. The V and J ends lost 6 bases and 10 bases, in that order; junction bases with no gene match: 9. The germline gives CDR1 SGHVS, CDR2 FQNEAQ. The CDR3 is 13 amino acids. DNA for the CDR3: TGTGCCAGCAGTGTGCTCAGGGGACAGGAGCAGTTCTTC. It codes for CASSVLRGQEQFF.

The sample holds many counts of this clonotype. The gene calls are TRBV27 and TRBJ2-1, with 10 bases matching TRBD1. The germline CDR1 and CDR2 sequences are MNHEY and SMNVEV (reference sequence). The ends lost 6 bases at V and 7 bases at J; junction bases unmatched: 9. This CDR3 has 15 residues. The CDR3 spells CASRLPGQGNNEQFF. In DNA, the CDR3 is TGTGCCAGCAGGCTACCGGGACAGGGGAATAATGAGCAGTTCTTC.

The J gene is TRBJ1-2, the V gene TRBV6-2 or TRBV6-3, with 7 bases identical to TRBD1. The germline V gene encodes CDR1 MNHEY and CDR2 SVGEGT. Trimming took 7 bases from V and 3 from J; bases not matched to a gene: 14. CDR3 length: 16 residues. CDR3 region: CASTLLPTGVYYGYTF. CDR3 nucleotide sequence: TGTGCCAGCACCTTACTCCCAACAGGGGTCTACTATGGCTACACCTTC.

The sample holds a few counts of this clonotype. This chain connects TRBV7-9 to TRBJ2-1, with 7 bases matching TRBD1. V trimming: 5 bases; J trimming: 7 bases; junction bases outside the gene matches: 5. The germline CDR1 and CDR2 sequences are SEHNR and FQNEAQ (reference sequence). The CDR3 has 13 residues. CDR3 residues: CASSARQGNEQFF. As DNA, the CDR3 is TGTGCCAGCAGCGCCAGACAGGGTAATGAGCAGTTCTTC.

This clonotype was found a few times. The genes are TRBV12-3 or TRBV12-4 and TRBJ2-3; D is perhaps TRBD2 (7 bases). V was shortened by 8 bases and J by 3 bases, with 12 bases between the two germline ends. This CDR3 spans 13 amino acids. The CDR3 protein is CASGGAGTDTQYF. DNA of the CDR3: TGTGCCAGCGGGGGGGCCGGGACAGATACGCAGTATTTT.

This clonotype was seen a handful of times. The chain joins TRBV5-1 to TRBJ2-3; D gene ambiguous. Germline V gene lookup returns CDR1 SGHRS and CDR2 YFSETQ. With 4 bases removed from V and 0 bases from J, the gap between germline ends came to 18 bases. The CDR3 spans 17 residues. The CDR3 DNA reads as TGCGCCAGCAGCCCCGGTCCCCTCCTGGGTAGCACAGATACGCAGTATTTT. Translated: CASSPGPLLGSTDTQYF.

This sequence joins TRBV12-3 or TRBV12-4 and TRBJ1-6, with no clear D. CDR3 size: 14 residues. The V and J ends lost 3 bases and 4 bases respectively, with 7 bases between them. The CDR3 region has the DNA TGTGCCAGCAGTTTGAGTCAGTATAATTCACCCCTCCACTTT. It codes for CASSLSQYNSPLHF.

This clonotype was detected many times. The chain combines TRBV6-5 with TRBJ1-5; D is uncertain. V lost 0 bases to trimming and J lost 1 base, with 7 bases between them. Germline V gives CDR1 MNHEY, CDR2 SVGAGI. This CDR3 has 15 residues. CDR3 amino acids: CASSYSRGSNQPQHF. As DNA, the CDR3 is TGTGCCAGCAGTTACTCGAGAGGGAGCAATCAGCCCCAGCATTTT.

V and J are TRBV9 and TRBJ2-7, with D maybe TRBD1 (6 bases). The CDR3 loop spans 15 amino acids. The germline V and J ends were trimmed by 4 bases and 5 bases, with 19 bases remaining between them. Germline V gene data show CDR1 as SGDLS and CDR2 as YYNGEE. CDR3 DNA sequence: TGTGCCAGCAGCTCCCAGGGGCGCCCTGGGGACGAGCAGTACTTC. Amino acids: CASSSQGRPGDEQYF.